These T cell receptor beta chains were read from a single sample in a study of early T cells in non-severe SARS-CoV-2 infection. TCRdb fed the 5' RACE reads into MiXCR, producing one record per CDR3 protein. This sample has tens of thousands of distinct CDR3 sequences; 10% occur once, and the top ten carry about 7.1%. The sequences come from whole blood, collected at baseline. The receptors here all came from an adult who was a healthcare worker with PCR-confirmed SARS-CoV-2 infection or an uninfected control (not recorded which). Both conserved end residues are part of each CDR3. A D gene is named only where the DNA matches it firmly. Only part of the rows carry a size: once, few, many, or a class if the clone is expanded.

d_call: TRBD1
clone_size: NA
j_call: TRBJ2-7
cdr3_length: 13
v_call: TRBV2
cdr3_nt: TGTGCCAGCACCACTCAGGGGGCCTACGAGCAGTACTTC
cdr3_aa: CASTTQGAYEQYF

d_call: TRBD1
clone_size: many
j_call: TRBJ2-7
cdr3_length: 15
v_call: TRBV18
cdr3_nt: TGTGCCAGCTCCCTTTTACAGGGGGTATACTACGAGCAGTACTTC
cdr3_aa: CASSLLQGVYYEQYF

d_call: NA
clone_size: many
j_call: TRBJ2-1
cdr3_length: 12
v_call: TRBV19
cdr3_nt: TGTGCCAGTAGTATGGCCAACAATGAGCAGTTCTTC
cdr3_aa: CASSMANNEQFF

d_call: TRBD1
clone_size: NA
j_call: TRBJ1-2
cdr3_length: 15
v_call: TRBV4-2
cdr3_nt: TGTGCCAGCAGCCAAGATCGCCTAGGACAGGGCGGCTACACCTTC
cdr3_aa: CASSQDRLGQGGYTF

d_call: NA
clone_size: many
j_call: TRBJ1-1
cdr3_length: 14
v_call: TRBV4-1
cdr3_nt: TGCGCCAGCAGCCAAGAGGGACAAGGGACTGAAGCTTTCTTT
cdr3_aa: CASSQEGQGTEAFF

d_call: TRBD1
clone_size: many
j_call: TRBJ1-1
cdr3_length: 18
v_call: TRBV6-1
cdr3_nt: TGTGCCACCCGGGACAGGAACCGTTTTATCCGATCGAACACTGAAGCTTTCTTT
cdr3_aa: CATRDRNRFIRSNTEAFF

d_call: NA
clone_size: few
j_call: TRBJ1-3
cdr3_length: 14
v_call: TRBV10-3
cdr3_nt: TGTGCCATCAGTGACAGGGGCTCTGGAAACACCATATATTTT
cdr3_aa: CAISDRGSGNTIYF

d_call: TRBD1
clone_size: many
j_call: TRBJ1-2
cdr3_length: 13
v_call: TRBV20-1
cdr3_nt: TGCAGTGCGGAAGGACAGGGGAACTATGGCTACACCTTC
cdr3_aa: CSAEGQGNYGYTF

d_call: TRBD2
clone_size: NA
j_call: TRBJ2-3
cdr3_length: 17
v_call: TRBV20-1
cdr3_nt: TGCAGTGCTAGAGATCCGGCTAGCGGGGGGAGTACAGATACGCAGTATTTT
cdr3_aa: CSARDPASGGSTDTQYF

d_call: TRBD1
clone_size: NA
j_call: TRBJ2-7
cdr3_length: 14
v_call: TRBV6-1
cdr3_nt: TGTGCCAGCAGTCCCCGGACAGGGTATAACGAGCAGTACTTC
cdr3_aa: CASSPRTGYNEQYF

d_call: TRBD1
clone_size: few
j_call: TRBJ1-4
cdr3_length: 14
v_call: TRBV7-9
cdr3_nt: TGTGCCAGCAGCCGGGACAGGGGGCATGAAAAACTGTTTTTT
cdr3_aa: CASSRDRGHEKLFF

d_call: NA
clone_size: NA
j_call: TRBJ1-4
cdr3_length: 14
v_call: TRBV10-2
cdr3_nt: TGCGCCAGCAGTGAAGGACGGCTTAATGAAAAACTGTTTTTT
cdr3_aa: CASSEGRLNEKLFF

d_call: NA
clone_size: many
j_call: TRBJ2-7
cdr3_length: 14
v_call: TRBV27
cdr3_nt: TGTGCCAGCAGTTTTACCGAGGCCTCCTACGAGCAGTACTTC
cdr3_aa: CASSFTEASYEQYF

d_call: NA
clone_size: few
j_call: TRBJ2-1
cdr3_length: 14
v_call: TRBV7-3
cdr3_nt: TGTGCCAGCAGCTTGGGTCTAAGAGTCGATGAGCAGTTCTTC
cdr3_aa: CASSLGLRVDEQFF

d_call: NA
clone_size: NA
j_call: TRBJ2-3
cdr3_length: 17
v_call: TRBV12-5
cdr3_nt: TGTGCTAGTGGTCTCTATGTCAGGGGTGCTAGCACAGATACGCAGTATTTT
cdr3_aa: CASGLYVRGASTDTQYF

d_call: NA
clone_size: NA
j_call: TRBJ2-2
cdr3_length: 16
v_call: TRBV10-2
cdr3_nt: TGCGCCAGCAGTGAGTCGGGTAGCGGGAACACCGGGGAGCTGTTTTTT
cdr3_aa: CASSESGSGNTGELFF

d_call: NA
clone_size: many
j_call: TRBJ1-1
cdr3_length: 16
v_call: TRBV4-3
cdr3_nt: TGCGCCAGCAGCCAAGTCCTTAAGGGCGGGATCGCTGAAGCTTTCTTT
cdr3_aa: CASSQVLKGGIAEAFF

d_call: NA
clone_size: medium-sized
j_call: TRBJ1-5
cdr3_length: 16
v_call: TRBV6-1
cdr3_nt: TGTGCCAGCAGTGAATCTGGCCACCGTAGCAATCAGCCCCAGCATTTT
cdr3_aa: CASSESGHRSNQPQHF

d_call: NA
clone_size: many
j_call: TRBJ1-1
cdr3_length: 13
v_call: TRBV9
cdr3_nt: TGTGCCAGCAGCGTGGCACAGTACACTGAAGCTTTCTTT
cdr3_aa: CASSVAQYTEAFF

d_call: NA
clone_size: NA
j_call: TRBJ1-1
cdr3_length: 14
v_call: TRBV12-3/TRBV12-4
cdr3_nt: TGTGCCAACAGTGCCGGGACACCGAACACTGAAGCTTTCTTT
cdr3_aa: CANSAGTPNTEAFF

d_call: TRBD1
clone_size: many
j_call: TRBJ2-7
cdr3_length: 15
v_call: TRBV29-1
cdr3_nt: TGCAGCGTTGAAATCCGACAGGGGGCGCTGAACGAGCAGTACTTC
cdr3_aa: CSVEIRQGALNEQYF

d_call: NA
clone_size: few
j_call: TRBJ1-1
cdr3_length: 14
v_call: TRBV19
cdr3_nt: TGTGCCACAATCAACTCAGGGAGAGGAACTGAAGCTTTCTTT
cdr3_aa: CATINSGRGTEAFF

d_call: TRBD1
clone_size: many
j_call: TRBJ2-7
cdr3_length: 15
v_call: TRBV3-1
cdr3_nt: TGTGCCAGCAGCCAAGCGGGGAGGACAGGGTACGAGCAGTACTTC
cdr3_aa: CASSQAGRTGYEQYF

d_call: NA
clone_size: many
j_call: TRBJ2-7
cdr3_length: 14
v_call: TRBV11-2
cdr3_nt: TGTGCCAGCAGCTTAGGAGGCGGCCCCTCCGAGCAGTACTTC
cdr3_aa: CASSLGGGPSEQYF

d_call: TRBD1
clone_size: many
j_call: TRBJ2-2
cdr3_length: 14
v_call: TRBV24-1
cdr3_nt: TGTGCCACCAAGGGACAGGGGAACACCGGGGAGCTGTTTTTT
cdr3_aa: CATKGQGNTGELFF

d_call: TRBD1
clone_size: few
j_call: TRBJ1-1
cdr3_length: 13
v_call: TRBV29-1
cdr3_nt: TGCAGCGGGGGCGACAGGGACAACACTGAAGCTTTCTTT
cdr3_aa: CSGGDRDNTEAFF

d_call: TRBD2
clone_size: many
j_call: TRBJ2-3
cdr3_length: 17
v_call: TRBV6-5
cdr3_nt: TGTGCCAGCAGCCCCCCACGTCGGGGGGTGGGCACAGATACGCAGTATTTT
cdr3_aa: CASSPPRRGVGTDTQYF

d_call: NA
clone_size: few
j_call: TRBJ1-2
cdr3_length: 12
v_call: TRBV29-1
cdr3_nt: TGCAGCGTTGCGGGGGCGCGGGATGGCTACACCTTC
cdr3_aa: CSVAGARDGYTF

d_call: NA
clone_size: NA
j_call: TRBJ1-3
cdr3_length: 11
v_call: TRBV7-2
cdr3_nt: TGTGCCAGCAGCCCCGCAAACACCATATATTTT
cdr3_aa: CASSPANTIYF